These 27 T cell receptor beta chains came from one sample sequenced in a study of cytomegalovirus exposure and HLA in healthy donors. The PCR used 60 Vbeta and 13 Jbeta primers. Sequencing used immunoSEQ multiplex PCR; TCRdb keeps in-frame clones, though not all of them. The sample comprises 170,000 or so clones, approximately 79% of which are singletons, and approximately 0.69% rests with the top ten. Sequencing input: PBMCs. These TCRs come from a woman aged 40 to 49 in good health and CMV-seronegative.

This chain connects TRBV7-9 to TRBJ1-2; 7 nucleotides align to TRBD1. This CDR3 is built from 14 residues. Germline values: CDR1 SEHNR, CDR2 FQNEAQ (reference sequence). V was pared by 2 bases and J by 2 bases, with 2 bases of the junction left unmatched. Written as DNA, the CDR3 is TGTGCCAGCAGCTTATCAGGGGGAAACTATGGCTACACCTTC. Translation gives CASSLSGGNYGYTF.

V and J are TRBV28 and TRBJ2-7; 12 bases fit TRBD2. In germline, CDR1 is MDHEN, CDR2 SYDVKM. This CDR3 has 15 residues. The junction had 10 bases not matched to a gene; V was cut back by 8 bases and J by 5 bases. CDR3 sequence: CASGLLAGGMHEQYF. The CDR3 DNA reads TGTGCCAGCGGACTCCTAGCGGGAGGGATGCACGAGCAGTACTTC.

This clone was counted between two and nine times. In nucleotides, the CDR3 is TGTGCTAGTGGTTTGGCCTCGAACCTGGAGAGGTATGATGGTGAAGCTTTCTTT. It codes for CASGLASNLERYDGEAFF. V usage is TRBV12-5 and J usage is TRBJ1-1; unclear D gene. Between the trimmed V and J ends, which lost 1 base and 7 bases, there was a span of 25 bases. This CDR3 is 18 amino acids long. The germline gives CDR1 LGHNT, CDR2 FRNRAP. Full variable domain (remainder filled in from reference TRBV12-5 and TRBJ1-1): DARVTQTPRHKVTEMGQEVTMRCQPILGHNTVFWYRQTMMQGLELLAYFRNRAPLDDSGMPKDRFSAEMPDATLATLKIQPSEPRDSAVYFCASGLASNLERYDGEAFFGQGTRLTVV.

The chain recombines TRBV29-1 with TRBJ1-1; a possible D gene is TRBD1 (5 bases). The CDR3 totals 13 residues. CDR1 SQVTM and CDR2 ANQGSEA come from the germline V gene. V was clipped by 4 bases and J by 1 base, with 10 bases between them. CDR3 sequence: CSVVVRANTEAFF. The CDR3 region has the DNA TGCAGCGTTGTGGTCAGGGCGAACACTGAAGCTTTCTTT.

The V gene is TRBV27, the J gene TRBJ2-5, with 9 nucleotides matching TRBD1. The CDR3 spans 18 residues. Germline CDR1 reads MNHEY; CDR2 reads SMNVEV (reference sequence). With 5 bases clipped from V and 11 bases from J, the junction kept 24 bases outside the gene matches. CDR3 DNA: TGTGCCAGCAGTAGCTCGACCCTGGACAGGGGTAAAACGGGAGAGCAGTACTTC. Translating gives CASSSSTLDRGKTGEQYF.

This chain connects TRBV5-7 to TRBJ1-5; 7 bases fit TRBD1. TRBV5-7 is an ORF, with its function uncertain. After removal of 3 bases from V and 3 bases from J, the junction contained 9 bases not matched to a gene. This CDR3 comprises 16 residues. For the CDR3, the DNA is TGTGCCAGCAGCTCAGACAGGGTGGGGCTCAATCAGCCCCAGCATTTT. It translates to CASSSDRVGLNQPQHF.

The CDR3 spells CASGQNARADTQYF. For the CDR3, the DNA is TGTGCTAGTGGTCAGAACGCGAGGGCAGATACGCAGTATTTT. The genes are TRBV12-5 and TRBJ2-3; the D gene is possibly TRBD2 (5 bases). V dropped 5 bases and J dropped 4 bases, with 13 bases sitting between them. Germline-derived CDR1 and CDR2 are LGHNT and FRNRAP. The CDR3 loop spans 14 amino acids.

This chain uses TRBV5-4 with TRBJ2-3; possible D gene TRBD2, 5 bases. The CDR3 is made up of 15 amino acids. V shed 5 bases and J shed 0 bases, with 13 bases lying between them. Per germline, CDR1 SGHNT and CDR2 YYREEE (reference sequence). In nucleotides, the CDR3 is TGTGCCAGCAGACTAGGCCCATCTAGCACAGATACGCAGTATTTT. This encodes CASRLGPSSTDTQYF.

The chain joins TRBV6-5 to TRBJ1-4; no definite D call. Trimming took off 6 bases at V and 0 bases at J, with 8 bases between the two ends. CDR3 length: 14 residues. Germline V lookup: CDR1 MNHEY, CDR2 SVGAGI. CDR3 residues: CASRRDATNEKLFF. CDR3 coding DNA: TGTGCCAGCAGACGGGATGCAACTAATGAAAAACTGTTTTTT.

The chain links TRBV6-1 to TRBJ2-5; 10 positions match TRBD2. The CDR3 is made up of 14 amino acids. Germline assignment: CDR1 MNHNS and CDR2 SASEGT. J was trimmed by 5 bases and V by 6 bases; bases with no gene match: 6. CDR3 protein: CASSGTSVRETQYF. CDR3 bases: TGTGCCAGCAGCGGGACTAGCGTAAGGGAGACCCAGTACTTC.

Only one count was recorded for this clone. The genes are TRBV6-1 and TRBJ1-1, with D possibly matching TRBD1 (6 bases). The V and J ends lost 6 bases and 11 bases respectively, with 19 bases between them. Germline V gives CDR1 MNHNS, CDR2 SASEGT. The CDR3 spans 13 residues. The chain's CDR3 is CASRGVWGQLAFF. For the CDR3, the DNA is TGTGCCAGCAGGGGGGTCTGGGGACAACTGGCTTTCTTT.

V and J are TRBV4-1 and TRBJ2-1; 12 bases agree with TRBD1. V dropped 5 bases and J dropped 9; count of bases not matched to a gene: 5. This CDR3 is built from 14 residues. Germline CDR1 is MGHRA and CDR2 is YSYEKL. CDR3 sequence reads: CASSLGQGASEQFF. In nucleotides, the CDR3 is TGCGCCAGCAGCTTGGGACAGGGGGCGTCTGAGCAGTTCTTC.

The chain recombines TRBV13 with TRBJ1-3, with 8 bases that match TRBD1. V trimming: 4 bases; J trimming: 0 bases; junction bases outside the gene matches: 14. Germline CDR1 and CDR2: PRHDT and FYEKMQ (reference sequence). CDR3 length equals 19 residues. CDR3 loop: CASSSLGSGTGSSGNTIYF. The DNA of the CDR3 is TGTGCCAGCAGCTCACTAGGGTCCGGGACAGGCAGCTCTGGAAACACCATATATTTT.

The chain links TRBV21-1 to TRBJ2-1; the table names TRBD2, a call not compared with the DNA. TRBV21-1 is a listed pseudogene. The CDR3 covers 22 residues. The DNA of the CDR3 is TGTGCCAGCAGCAAACAAAACCATGCAGGAACTACAAGACTAGCGGGAGATTATGAGCAGTTCTTC. Its translation: CASSKQNHAGTTRLAGDYEQFF.

This clone has only a few counts. The J gene is TRBJ2-1, the V gene TRBV5-1; D remains ambiguous. Trimming removed 1 base at V and 6 bases at J, with 5 bases between. Germline CDR1 reads SGHRS; CDR2 reads YFSETQ. This CDR3 is built from 12 residues. In DNA, the CDR3 is TGCGCCAGCAGCTTGAGAGCCAATGAGCAGTTCTTC. This encodes CASSLRANEQFF.

The chain recombines TRBV5-1 with TRBJ1-6; 8 positions match TRBD1. With 3 bases clipped from V and 9 bases from J, the junction kept 8 bases outside the gene matches. CDR1 and CDR2 from the germline V gene are SGHRS and YFSETQ. There are 15 residues in the CDR3. The CDR3 loop reads CASSSWTGTGSPLHF. Written as DNA, the CDR3 is TGCGCCAGCAGCTCCTGGACAGGGACAGGTTCACCCCTCCACTTT. The full variable domain, in which reference TRBV5-1 and TRBJ1-6 provide the parts outside the CDR3, is KAGVTQTPRYLIKTRGQQVTLSCSPISGHRSVSWYQQTPGQGLQFLFEYFSETQRNKGNFPGRFSGRQFSNSRSEMNVSTLELGDSALYLCASSSWTGTGSPLHFGNGTRLTVT.

The V gene is TRBV5-8, the J gene TRBJ1-1; weak D call: TRBD1 (6 bases). Germline-derived CDR1 and CDR2 are SGHTS and YDEGEE. The CDR3 is 15 amino acids. V was cut by 0 bases and J by 3 bases, with 12 bases left in between. This chain's CDR3 is CASSLGQAGDTEAFF. The CDR3 nucleotides read TGTGCCAGCAGCTTGGGACAGGCCGGCGACACTGAAGCTTTCTTT.

V gene TRBV29-1 combines with J gene TRBJ1-2; TRBD1 aligns across 9 bases. CDR3 length: 13 amino acids. Losses at the gene ends were 6 bases for V and 4 bases for J; bases not matched to a gene: 6. CDR1 is SQVTM, CDR2 ANQGSEA, per germline. The CDR3 DNA is TGCAGCGTCTCGGACAGGGGAGGCTATGGCTACACCTTC. It specifies CSVSDRGGYGYTF.

The chain employs TRBV11-2 and TRBJ1-2; 9 positions match TRBD1. The germline CDR1 and CDR2 sequences are SGHAT and FQNNGV. The CDR3 length is 14 residues. Unmatched junction bases numbered 5, after V lost 7 bases and J lost 2 bases. This chain's CDR3 is CASTVDRGNYGYTF. CDR3 coding DNA: TGTGCCAGCACCGTAGACAGGGGGAACTATGGCTACACCTTC.

This clone was detected only once. The rearrangement joins TRBV29-1 to TRBJ2-1, with D possibly TRBD2 on 7 matching bases. Deletions cut 4 bases from V and 6 bases from J, with 19 bases between. This CDR3 has 15 amino acids. CDR1 is SQVTM, CDR2 ANQGSEA, per germline. CDR3 region: CSVARGQRGLNEQFF. The CDR3 region has the DNA TGCAGCGTTGCCCGGGGGCAGCGGGGTCTCAATGAGCAGTTCTTC.

The CDR3 sequence: CASLPPRGAKGTEAFF. CDR3 DNA: TGTGCCAGCCTTCCCCCACGGGGGGCGAAGGGCACTGAAGCTTTCTTT. V and J are TRBV6-6 and TRBJ1-1, with TRBD1 as a possible D gene (6 bases). Trimming removed 8 bases from V and 4 bases from J, with 23 bases in between. The CDR3 length is 16 residues. Germline V lookup: CDR1 MNHNY, CDR2 SVGAGI (reference sequence).

This chain connects TRBV7-9 to TRBJ2-5; 9 bases line up with TRBD2. V lost 3 bases, J lost 3 bases, and 2 bases stayed unmatched. Germline V gives CDR1 SEHNR, CDR2 FQNEAQ (reference sequence). The CDR3 is 14 residues long. The CDR3 nucleotides are TGTGCCAGCAGCTTGACTAGCGGAAAAGAGACCCAGTACTTC. It yields the protein CASSLTSGKETQYF.

This chain links TRBV30 with TRBJ2-7; 11 bases match TRBD1. Unmatched junction bases numbered 9, after V lost 6 bases and J lost 8 bases. CDR1 is GTSNPN and CDR2 is SVGIG in the germline V gene (reference sequence). The CDR3 runs 13 residues. CDR3 sequence reads: CACLRDRGWKQYF. CDR3 nucleotides: TGTGCCTGTCTTCGGGACAGGGGGTGGAAGCAGTACTTC. Full variable domain (missing parts from reference TRBV30 and TRBJ2-7): SQTIHQWPATLVQPVGSPLSLECTVEGTSNPNLYWYRQAAGRGLQLLFYSVGIGQISSEVPQNLSASRPQDRQFILSSKKLLLSDSGFYLCACLRDRGWKQYFGPGTRLTVT.

The chain links TRBV27 to TRBJ2-5, with 10 bases lining up with TRBD2. The CDR3 is 17 residues long. Germline assignment: CDR1 MNHEY and CDR2 SMNVEV (reference sequence). V shed 3 bases and J 1 base; nucleotides not matched to a gene: 8. In DNA, the CDR3 is TGTGCCAGCAGTTTCTTTGGGCCTAGCGGGGGCCAAGAGACCCAGTACTTC. It encodes CASSFFGPSGGQETQYF.

The V call is TRBV6-5, the J call TRBJ1-6; D remains ambiguous. The CDR3 spans 13 residues. The ends were cut back, 6 bases at V and 8 bases at J, with 11 bases in the middle. Germline CDR1 reads MNHEY; CDR2 reads SVGAGI. The CDR3 DNA sequence: TGTGCCAGCAGGCCGCGTTTGGATTCACCCCTCCACTTT. This encodes CASRPRLDSPLHF.

This sequence joins TRBV5-1 and TRBJ2-3; D is perhaps TRBD2 (6 bases). The CDR3 totals 13 residues. V was pared by 0 bases and J by 5 bases, with 7 bases between. CDR1 and CDR2 from the germline V gene are SGHRS and YFSETQ. The CDR3 protein is CASSLVGGDTQYF. As DNA, the CDR3 is TGCGCCAGCAGCTTGGTCGGGGGAGATACGCAGTATTTT.

This clone was picked up one time. The CDR3 DNA reads TGCGCCAGCAGCTATCAGGGTACGGAAGAGACCCAGTACTTC. This codes for CASSYQGTEETQYF. J is TRBJ2-5 and V is TRBV5-1; possibly TRBD1 for D (5 bases). Germline CDR1 reads SGHRS; CDR2 reads YFSETQ. The CDR3 covers 14 residues. Trimming left V 3 bases short and J 3 bases short, with 12 bases between. Drawing the rest from reference TRBV5-1 and TRBJ2-5, the complete variable domain is KAGVTQTPRYLIKTRGQQVTLSCSPISGHRSVSWYQQTPGQGLQFLFEYFSETQRNKGNFPGRFSGRQFSNSRSEMNVSTLELGDSALYLCASSYQGTEETQYFGPGTRLLVL.